One and the same sample provided the 13 T cell receptor beta chains below, sequenced in a study of shared clonotypes between healthy human individuals. Only in-frame clones appear in the TCRdb table, and some are missing; sequencing was by immunoSEQ multiplex PCR. The profile shows around 700,000 clones, 73% of them singletons. Source material: memory CD4+ T cells sorted from blood. Documented subset: CD45RA-negative fraction. The receptors stem from a woman aged 25 to 39 in good health.

CDR3: CASSLNGWVDGGGVGGYTF. In nucleotides, the CDR3 is TGTGCCAGCAGCTTAAACGGGTGGGTCGACGGAGGGGGCGTTGGTGGCTACACCTTC. The rearrangement joins TRBV7-9 to TRBJ1-2; TRBD1 aligns across 7 bases. From germline, CDR1 is SEHNR and CDR2 FQNEAQ (reference sequence). The CDR3 is 19 amino acids. The V segment lost 2 bases and the J segment 7 bases; nucleotides outside the gene matches: 22. Combining the CDR3 with reference TRBV7-9 and TRBJ1-2 gives the whole variable domain DTGVSQNPRHKITKRGQNVTFRCDPISEHNRLYWYRQTLGQGPEFLTYFQNEAQLEKSRLLSDRFSAERPKGSFSTLEIQRTEQGDSAMYLCASSLNGWVDGGGVGGYTFGSGTRLTVV.

The J gene is TRBJ1-1, the V gene TRBV10-3, with TRBD1 as a possible D gene (6 bases). Looked up from germline, CDR1 is ENHRY and CDR2 is SYGVKD. Between the trimmed V and J ends, which lost 6 bases and 0 bases, there was a span of 11 bases. CDR3 length: 14 residues. The CDR3 region is CAIRDGTMNTEAFF. The CDR3 region has the DNA TGTGCCATCAGGGACGGGACAATGAACACTGAAGCTTTCTTT.

This clone was found a few times. The J gene is TRBJ2-1, the V gene TRBV9, with 9 positions matching TRBD1. CDR1 and CDR2 from the germline V gene are SGDLS and YYNGEE. This CDR3 is 17 amino acids long. V gave up 3 bases and J gave up 7 bases; unmatched junction bases: 14. The DNA for the CDR3 is TGTGCCAGCAGCGCCCCACACCTGGGGACAGGGAGGAATGAGCAGTTCTTC. Amino acid sequence: CASSAPHLGTGRNEQFF.

The CDR3 bases are TGCGCCAGCAGCCGGACTAGCGGGAGGGCCAGGGAGACCCAGTACTTC. This gives the protein CASSRTSGRARETQYF. J is TRBJ2-5 and V is TRBV5-1, with TRBD2 matching 15 bases. This CDR3 is built from 16 residues. Per germline, CDR1 SGHRS and CDR2 YFSETQ. V dropped 4 bases and J dropped 5; count of bases not matched to a gene: 6.

V is TRBV30 and J is TRBJ1-5, with D unclear. Germline V gives CDR1 GTSNPN, CDR2 SVGIG (reference sequence). The length of the CDR3 is 16 residues. With 2 bases removed from V and 0 bases from J, the gap between germline ends came to 14 bases. CDR3 sequence (DNA): TGTGCCTGGAGTAAGTGGGAGTACTATAGCAATCAGCCCCAGCATTTT. This translates into CAWSKWEYYSNQPQHF.

V and J are TRBV7-3 and TRBJ2-3; 8 bases are shared with TRBD2. This CDR3 contains 15 residues. Germline V gene sequence: CDR1 SGHTA, CDR2 FQGTGA. After removal of 3 bases from V and 5 bases from J, the junction contained 7 bases not matched to a gene. CDR3 loop: CASSFSGNAGDTQYF. The CDR3 DNA reads TGTGCCAGCAGCTTTAGCGGGAATGCGGGAGATACGCAGTATTTT.

The J gene is TRBJ1-1, the V gene TRBV2; D is undetermined. V lost 5 bases to trimming and J lost 2 bases, with 12 bases between them. The CDR3 length is 14 residues. The germline V gene encodes CDR1 SNHLY and CDR2 FYNNEI. The CDR3 coding sequence is TGTGCCAGCAGTACCCCCCGGGCAAACACTGAAGCTTTCTTT. Translation: CASSTPRANTEAFF.

The rearrangement links TRBV19 to TRBJ1-1; D is unclear. V was cut by 5 bases and J by 3 bases, with 13 bases left in between. Germline CDR1 and CDR2: LNHDA and SQIVND (reference sequence). The CDR3 consists of 14 residues. The CDR3 DNA is TGTGCCAGTAGTCTATCCCTCGGAGACACTGAAGCTTTCTTT. It codes for CASSLSLGDTEAFF.

The CDR3 sequence is CASSLGAGVPNTDTQYF. CDR3 in DNA: TGTGCCAGCAGCTTAGGTGCGGGAGTGCCGAACACAGATACGCAGTATTTT. The gene calls are TRBV7-9 and TRBJ2-3; 7 bases map to TRBD2. J lost 2 bases, V lost 1 base, and 9 bases had no gene match. The germline V gene encodes CDR1 SEHNR and CDR2 FQNEAQ (reference sequence). CDR3 length equals 17 residues.

This clone was seen a handful of times. The chain has TRBV7-3 and TRBJ1-1, with D possibly TRBD1 on 6 matching bases. There are 14 residues in the CDR3. Per the germline V gene, CDR1 is SGHTA and CDR2 is FQGTGA. Between the trimmed V and J ends, which lost 4 bases and 4 bases, there was a span of 13 bases. CDR3 residues: CASSSGVLGTEAFF. In DNA form, the CDR3 reads TGTGCCAGCAGCTCAGGGGTGCTAGGCACTGAAGCTTTCTTT.

This clone was seen repeatedly, ten times or more. This may come from a read error, since a much larger clone is one base off. Other nucleotide sequences in the sample specify the same CDR3. The rearrangement uses TRBV5-1 and TRBJ2-3, with unresolved D. The CDR3 consists of 11 residues. CDR1 is SGHRS and CDR2 is YFSETQ in the germline V gene. The ends were cut back, 4 bases at V and 2 bases at J, with 2 bases in the middle. The CDR3 region has the DNA TGCGCCAGCAGCAACACAGATACGCAGTATTTT. The encoded protein is CASSNTDTQYF.

The gene calls are TRBV5-1 and TRBJ2-2; the match to TRBD1 covers 7 bases. The germline gives CDR1 SGHRS, CDR2 YFSETQ. Unmatched junction bases numbered 9, after V lost 6 bases and J lost 4 bases. The CDR3 sequence is 15 residues long. The CDR3 here is CASNEGARFTGELFF. The CDR3 DNA reads TGCGCCAGCAATGAGGGGGCACGTTTCACCGGGGAGCTGTTTTTT.

This clone has just one count. V and J are TRBV19 and TRBJ2-7, with a possible D match to TRBD1 (6 bases). The CDR3 length is 15 residues. With 4 bases removed from V and 5 bases from J, the gap between germline ends came to 18 bases. Germline V CDR1 and CDR2: LNHDA, SQIVND (reference sequence). CDR3 sequence: CASSTSGHSGHEQYF. The DNA for the CDR3 is TGTGCCAGTAGTACCTCGGGACACTCGGGCCACGAGCAGTACTTC.